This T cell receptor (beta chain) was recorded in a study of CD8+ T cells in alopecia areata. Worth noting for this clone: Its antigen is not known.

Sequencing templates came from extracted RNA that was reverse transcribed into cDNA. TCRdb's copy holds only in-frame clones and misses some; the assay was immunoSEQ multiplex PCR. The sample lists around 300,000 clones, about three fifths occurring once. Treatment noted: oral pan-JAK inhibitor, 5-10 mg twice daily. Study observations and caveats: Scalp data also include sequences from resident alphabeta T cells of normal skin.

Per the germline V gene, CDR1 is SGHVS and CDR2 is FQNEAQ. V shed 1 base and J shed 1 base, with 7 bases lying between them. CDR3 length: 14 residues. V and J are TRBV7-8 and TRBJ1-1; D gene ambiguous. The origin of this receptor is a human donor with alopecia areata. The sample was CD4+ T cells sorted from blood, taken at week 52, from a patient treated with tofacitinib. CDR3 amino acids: CASSLGTANTEAFF. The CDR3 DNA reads TGTGCCAGCAGCTTAGGGACGGCGAACACTGAAGCTTTCTTT.